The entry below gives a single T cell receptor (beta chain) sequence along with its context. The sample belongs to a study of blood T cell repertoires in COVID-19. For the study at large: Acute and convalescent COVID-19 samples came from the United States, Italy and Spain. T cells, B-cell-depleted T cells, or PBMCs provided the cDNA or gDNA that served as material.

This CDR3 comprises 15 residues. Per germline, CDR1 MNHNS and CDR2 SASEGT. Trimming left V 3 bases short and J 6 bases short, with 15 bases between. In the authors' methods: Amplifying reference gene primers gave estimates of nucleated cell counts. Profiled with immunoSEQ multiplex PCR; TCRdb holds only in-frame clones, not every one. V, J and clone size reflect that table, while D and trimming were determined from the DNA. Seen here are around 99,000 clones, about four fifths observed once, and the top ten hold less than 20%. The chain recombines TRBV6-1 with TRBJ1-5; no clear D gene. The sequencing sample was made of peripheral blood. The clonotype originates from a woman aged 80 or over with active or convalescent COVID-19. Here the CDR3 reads CASSDGLGPFQPQHF. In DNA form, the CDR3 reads TGTGCCAGCAGTGACGGGTTAGGTCCCTTTCAGCCCCAGCATTTT.